Following are 2 T cell receptor beta chains from one sample sequenced in a study of CD8+CD57+ T cells in acquired aplastic anemia (dated 2018 in TCRdb). The run used an Illumina HiSeq 2000. Profiling of TCR beta VDJ combinations and CDR3 sequences used genomic DNA as the template. Through fastp at Q25 and MiXCR, TCRdb rebuilt clones from the public reads, retaining in-frame beta chains. Each entry merges the rows of one CDR3 protein and shows their most common DNA and genes. The sample yields 110,000 or so distinct CDR3 sequences; 50% to 65% were counted once. The ten largest clones represent around a third of the sample. Sequences were obtained from sorted CD4+, CD8+, or CD8+CD57+ T cells (not recorded which) from PBMCs. The receptors here all came from a human donor in good health, serving as a control.

The chain has TRBV27 and TRBJ2-1; D ambiguous. The CDR3 covers 13 residues. Germline values: CDR1 MNHEY, CDR2 SMNVEV (reference sequence). V lost 0 bases and J lost 8, with 8 bases in between. In nucleotides, the CDR3 is TGTGCCAGCAGTTTATCGGGGTACCATGAGCAGTTCTTC. Translating it yields CASSLSGYHEQFF.

A note on this clonotype: A much larger clone is a single base away; this may be a read error. The chain links TRBV5-4 to TRBJ2-3, with D possibly being TRBD1 or TRBD2 (7 bases each). Germline V lookup: CDR1 SGHNT, CDR2 YYREEE (reference sequence). Trimming stripped 1 base from V and 8 bases from J, with 17 bases between. The CDR3 is made up of 15 amino acids. The CDR3 spells CASSLIRGEGGTQYF. The DNA of the CDR3 is TGTGCCAGCAGCTTGATCAGGGGGGAGGGAGGTACGCAGTATTTT.